Below, one T cell receptor (beta chain) is given with its context. There is no known antigen for this receptor. Per-base quality was not reported, and no clone a single base away is much larger than it. The sample comes from a study of cytomegalovirus exposure and HLA in healthy donors (dated by TCRdb to 2016 to 2017). At the level of the whole study: In an earlier analysis of roughly 500 of the donors, 250 to 300 Gb of sequence data and 90 million to 130 million unique TCR beta sequences from roughly 180 million T cells were reported. Rather than drawing on any new phenotypic data, the later analysis identified candidate immune exposures from TCR beta sequences and the way those sequences occurred across donors. HLA typing covered class I and class II loci at four-digit resolution. Using immunosequencing, the study profiled T cell repertoires from about 650 subjects and related those repertoires to cytomegalovirus serostatus. All discovery cohort repertoires had been generated using a single sequencing platform. The genetic ancestry cluster associated with self-reported Caucasian donors included 81% of the roughly 400 genotyped donors. Roughly 5 DR-DQ haplotypes were handled as single units for association and clustering because linkage in the cohort was strong. A later analysis re-analyzed previously published TCR beta repertoires from approximately 670 donors and added high-resolution HLA genotyping to study TCR occurrence patterns. A later genetic analysis took genome-wide SNP genotypes for about three fifths of the 666 donors and used that subset as a discovery cohort. Besides the first cohort of some 670 subjects, a separate validation cohort made up of 120 different subjects was used. Among some 400 genotyped donors of the cohort, an average of about 240,000 unique TCR beta nucleotide sequences was sequenced per donor, of which 15% to 20% were non-productive. Typing coverage varied by locus: roughly 620-630 donors for A, B, C, DRB1 and DQB1; some 520 for DQA1; over 600 for DPA1; fewer than 480 for DPB1. The aim of the study was to test whether cataloging public T cell receptors could identify signatures of past pathogen exposure. Around 320 gigabases of sequencing data and roughly 90 million unique TCR sequences were included in an early release covering several hundred HLA-typed donors. An earlier analysis of fewer than 700 of the donors applied high-throughput TCR beta sequencing to assess whether each TCR beta V gene segment acted as functional or pseudogenic. Donor age, sex, ethnicity and CMV serostatus were compiled alongside the repertoire data. To predict cytomegalovirus infection status, the study brought together high-throughput TCR immunosequencing, statistical association of individual TCRs with disease status, and machine learning.

Beyond this particular receptor, the publication reports: The authors suggested that the approach could potentially be generalized to other disease states and immunological phenotypes. The 87-base-pair reads could not distinguish some IMGT-functional V segments, including TRBV6-2 and TRBV6-3, so those segments were excluded. Assigning TCR associations to individual alleles was difficult when HLA alleles, especially DR and DQ, strongly co-occurred. In a later genetic analysis, fewer N-insertions in productive TCRs were reported among donors in an Asian-associated ancestry cluster than the roughly 700-donor mean. Correlated functional status among segregating V segments might be attributable to linkage disequilibrium, but an unknown experimental factor could not be ruled out. In both the original and validation cohorts, the classifier was reported to diagnose cytomegalovirus status with high specificity and sensitivity. In a later genetic analysis, a missense DCLRE1C variant was associated with V-gene and J-gene trimming of TCR beta chains, and the association was replicated in an independent cohort. According to a later analysis, most CMV-associated TCR beta chains appeared to be HLA-restricted, and the HLA associations seemed to be driven largely by CMV exposure. The earlier analysis of 587 of the donors excluded 15 to 20 rarely observed V segments, including chromosome 9 orphons, because counts were too low. At a false discovery rate of 0.05, a later analysis linked about 17,000 TCR beta sequences to specific HLA alleles. Compared with equally common non-associated chains, HLA-associated TCR beta chains in a later analysis were more clonally expanded and had lower generation probabilities. Only TCR beta chains were sequenced in this cohort, and the absence of alpha or paired-chain data limited detectable features. The presence/absence analyses assumed that sequencing depth was roughly uniform across donors, and that assumption may not be true. In an earlier analysis of more than 450 of the donors, most TCR beta V segments were observed in productive rearrangements about 90% or about 30% of the time, broadly matching IMGT annotations. According to a later analysis, TCR association rates differed among HLA loci, with DRB1 alleles showing the most associated TCRs and HLA-C alleles showing the fewest. CMV serostatus was the only immune exposure information available for the cohort. The sequencing pipeline was judged likely to have produced a cluster of highly shared sequence variants as a technical artifact. The study gave a list of some 150 TCR beta chains associated with cytomegalovirus. A further reported finding was that TCR beta sequences accurately predicted the HLA-A and HLA-B alleles for most subjects in the first cohort. In vitro tests confirmed that three of the cytomegalovirus-associated TCR beta chains recognize cytomegalovirus antigens. Because some donors lacked HLA typing at each locus, the association tests relied only on the typed subset. Most TCR sequences were observed very rarely across donors, whereas some public TCRs were present in many individuals. Several of the top co-occurrence clusters appeared to be linked to parvovirus B19, influenza, CMV and Epstein-Barr virus, according to a later analysis.

Including the terminal cysteine and phenylalanine, the CDR3 comprises 16 residues. Just the 48-base CDR3 DNA is kept, in frame starting at base 1. The CDR1 and CDR2 encoded by the germline V gene are MGHRA and YSYEKL. V trim: 0 bases; J trim: 7 bases; unmatched bases: 6. In total, around 600 healthy bone marrow donors made up the cohort. Cohort members were all nominally healthy when sampled, although unrecorded immune exposures were likely present. Of the 650 to 750 cohort members, about 280 had positive CMV serostatus and about 360 had negative CMV serostatus, and CMV serostatus was not recorded for the donor. A peripheral blood sample was provided by each donor, and peripheral blood mononuclear cells were used for TCR beta sequencing. Genomic DNA was extracted from the blood cell samples with the Qiagen DNeasy Blood Extraction Kit. The library was obtained by the immunoSEQ multiplex PCR assay. For the multiplex PCR, a mixture combining 60 forward primers for TCR Vbeta segments and 13 reverse primers for TCR Jbeta segments was used. Amplification of the CDR3 region of rearranged TCR beta genes was performed with a multiplex PCR assay on genomic DNA. The Illumina HiSeq System was used to sequence the amplified TCR beta libraries as 87-base-pair reads. The authors processed their data as follows. In a later analysis, 80 million or so unique TCR beta chains were counted across the approximately 670 repertoires, and some 10 million of these chains were shared by at least two donors. To remove PCR and sequencing errors, raw reads were error-corrected and collapsed into unique sequences using a nearest-neighbor algorithm that merged closely related sequences. CDR3 sequences were aligned to IMGT reference sequences to assign V, D and J gene segments. Each retained sequence needed at least a six-nucleotide match to both a V gene segment and a J gene segment. Rearrangements were classified as productive when the CDR3 lacked stop codons and remained in frame with V and J, and all other rearrangements were classified as non-productive. CDR3 was defined according to IMGT convention as the region running from the second conserved V-encoded cysteine to the conserved J-encoded phenylalanine. The earlier analysis of 550 to 650 of the donors excluded any sequence lacking an unambiguous match to a single V gene segment. An earlier analysis of 587 of the donors classified V segments as functional when productive rearrangements were above 56.7% and as segregating when the standard deviation between donors was above 5%. A statistical classification framework was built to diagnose cytomegalovirus status from the catalog of TCR beta chain sequences. A later analysis assigned V and J genes by comparing TCR nucleotide sequences with IMGT/GENE-DB human TR gene sequences. Using the TCRdist pipeline, a later analysis assigned CDR3 sequences along with most-parsimonious VDJ recombination scenarios. In a later analysis, every TCR beta chain was defined by the combination of its CDR3 amino acid sequence and its V-gene family, and reads without a unique V-gene family were dropped. In a later analysis, several hundred highly shared, low-generation-probability nucleotide sequences were removed to address suspected cross-contamination and a sequencing artifact. A later analysis calculated a clonal expansion index for each public chain from normalized within-repertoire ranks of inferred template counts. In a later analysis, generation probabilities were computed using a VDJ recombination model fitted to out-of-frame rearrangements, and the results were checked against IGoR. Hypergeometric tests were used in a later analysis to score TCR-TCR, TCR-HLA and TCR-CMV co-occurrence, with a repertoire-size bias correction applied to the TCR pairs. To estimate false discovery rates, a later analysis permuted the HLA or CMV assignments 20 times. In a later analysis, co-occurring TCRs were grouped using DBSCAN, and TCRdist sequence similarity was added for clustering within HLA-allele-positive subsets. Repertoires with fewer than 30,000 or more than 120,000 public chains, plus five repertoires with anomalous nucleotide sharing, were excluded from co-occurrence clustering. TCRdb retrieved this table from immuneACCESS and kept in-frame rearrangements only. Not all clones are present; in checked studies, unresolved V genes account for under half, and no reason is known for the remainder. V and J calls and clone size follow that table, whereas D and trimming were derived from the DNA. The sample table contains around 94,000 clones; only one count was recorded for around 84% of them. Around a tenth of the sample comes from the top ten.

This receptor was taken from a human donor in good health. Material: PBMCs. The sequence links TRBV4-1 to TRBJ1-5; 10 middle bases align to TRBD1. The CDR3 corresponds to CASSQETGGFRQPQHF. In nucleotide form, the sequence is TGCGCCAGCAGCCAAGAGACAGGGGGCTTCAGGCAGCCCCAGCATTTT.